A single sample gave rise to the 32 T cell receptor beta chains below, sequenced in a study of human T cells and chemical hapten exposure. MiXCR, applied by TCRdb to the RACE reads, yields one record per CDR3 protein. The table lists tens of thousands of distinct CDR3 sequences, around 8.8% of them singletons. Time point denoted: healthy volunteer bleed at 2 weeks. Before extraction, the whole blood was not fractionated, and total RNA was taken from it. The sequenced sample was whole blood. All receptors come from a female donor in good health. Some clones in this sample may be carry-over from other donors' samples.

This clonotype was seen only once. The chain is built from TRBV13 and TRBJ2-3; TRBD1 is a possible D gene (5 bases). CDR3 length equals 13 residues. CDR1 and CDR2 from the germline V gene are PRHDT and FYEKMQ (reference sequence). V was trimmed by 10 bases and J by 3 bases, leaving 14 bases between them. In nucleotides, the CDR3 is TGTGCCACCCAGGGTGGTGGGACAGATACGCAGTATTTT. It is translated as CATQGGGTDTQYF.

This clonotype was recorded a few times. The V gene is TRBV4-3, the J gene TRBJ2-4, with D perhaps TRBD2 (5 bases). CDR1 is LGHNA and CDR2 is YSLEER in the germline V gene. V was trimmed by 0 bases and J by 0 bases, leaving 15 bases between them. The CDR3 runs 18 residues. The DNA for the CDR3 is TGCGCCAGCAGCCAAGATTTTGGACCCGGGGTAGCCAAAAACATTCAGTACTTC. It is translated as CASSQDFGPGVAKNIQYF.

In its sample, this clonotype was seen a few times. This chain connects TRBV2 to TRBJ2-1, with 11 bases lining up with TRBD2. This CDR3 has 15 amino acids. The junction had 4 bases not matched to a gene; V was cut back by 2 bases and J by 7 bases. The germline V gene encodes CDR1 SNHLY and CDR2 FYNNEI. The CDR3, as DNA: TGTGCCAGCAGTGAACTAGCGGGAGGTAGGAATGAGCAGTTCTTC. The encoded protein is CASSELAGGRNEQFF.

This clonotype has just a few counts. The V and J genes are TRBV28 and TRBJ2-3; D is perhaps TRBD2 (5 bases). Germline V lookup: CDR1 MDHEN, CDR2 SYDVKM. The CDR3 contains 15 residues. Trimming shortened V by 5 bases and J by 1 base, and 13 bases separated the two germline ends. CDR3 residues: CASSPALGGTDTQYF. For the CDR3, the DNA is TGTGCCAGCAGTCCAGCATTGGGAGGCACAGATACGCAGTATTTT.

Ten or more counts support this clonotype. CDR3 nucleotide sequence: TGTGCCATCAGTGAGTCATCAGGAGGGTTGAGCTATGGCTACACCTTC. Protein: CAISESSGGLSYGYTF. The rearrangement links TRBV10-3 to TRBJ1-2; D remains unclear. Germline V lookup: CDR1 ENHRY, CDR2 SYGVKD. V gave up 0 bases and J gave up 4 bases, with 15 bases separating them. The CDR3 spans 16 residues.

This clonotype was seen at least ten times. J is TRBJ2-2 and V is TRBV20-1, with 8 bases matching TRBD1. Looked up from germline, CDR1 is DFQATT and CDR2 is SNEGSKA (reference sequence). The CDR3 totals 15 residues. J lost 4 bases, V lost 3 bases, and 7 bases had no gene match. The CDR3 is CSASPPDRVTGELFF. In DNA, the CDR3 is TGCAGTGCTAGCCCCCCGGACAGGGTCACCGGGGAGCTGTTTTTT.

The chain uses TRBV19 and TRBJ1-5; perhaps TRBD1 as D (5 bases). The V end lost 7 bases, the J end lost 2 bases, and 15 bases lay between the germline ends. CDR1 LNHDA and CDR2 SQIVND come from the germline V gene (reference sequence). This CDR3 is built from 15 residues. The CDR3: CASTPGRSGNQPQHF. The CDR3, as DNA: TGTGCCAGTACTCCGGGACGGAGTGGCAATCAGCCCCAGCATTTT.

This clonotype was found many times. The chain uses TRBV29-1 and TRBJ2-2, with 7 bases aligning to TRBD2. The V and J ends lost 1 base and 1 base, in that order; junction bases with no gene match: 3. This CDR3 spans 15 amino acids. From germline, CDR1 is SQVTM and CDR2 ANQGSEA. CDR3 nucleotide sequence: TGCAGCGTTGAAGGGCGCGGGGGGAACACCGGGGAGCTGTTTTTT. This translates into CSVEGRGGNTGELFF.

This clonotype was counted only a few times. V usage is TRBV20-1 and J usage is TRBJ1-5; D is unclear. The V gene lost 0 bases and the J gene lost 5 bases, with 11 bases spanning the gap. There are 14 residues in the CDR3. Germline assignment: CDR1 DFQATT and CDR2 SNEGSKA (reference sequence). CDR3 sequence reads: CSARDGNADQPQHF. The DNA for the CDR3 is TGCAGTGCTAGAGACGGAAACGCTGATCAGCCCCAGCATTTT.

This clonotype was detected many times. The chain joins TRBV20-1 to TRBJ2-1; D unresolved. The CDR3 runs 15 residues. Trimming pared 0 bases from V and 2 bases from J, leaving 11 bases between. The V gene's germline CDR1 is DFQATT and CDR2 SNEGSKA (reference sequence). The CDR3 DNA reads as TGCAGTGCTAGAGACAAAGAAAAGCCCTACAATGAGCAGTTCTTC. Translation: CSARDKEKPYNEQFF.

This clonotype appeared many times. V and J are TRBV7-9 and TRBJ2-7, with 8 bases matching TRBD1. Germline CDR1 SEHNR, CDR2 FQNEAQ (reference sequence). V lost 2 bases and J lost 6; bases outside the gene matches: 6. The CDR3 has 14 amino acids. The CDR3 here is CASSLRRQGPEQYF. CDR3 DNA: TGTGCCAGCAGCTTAAGGCGACAGGGGCCCGAGCAGTACTTC.

The chain joins TRBV5-1 to TRBJ2-5, with 7 bases matching TRBD1. The germline gives CDR1 SGHRS, CDR2 YFSETQ. The CDR3 runs 14 residues. Trimming took 0 bases from V and 2 from J; bases not matched to a gene: 1. The DNA of the CDR3 is TGCGCCAGCAGCTTGGGGACAGGTCAAGAGACCCAGTACTTC. Translated, it gives CASSLGTGQETQYF. Full variable domain (outside the CDR3, taken from reference TRBV5-1 and TRBJ2-5): KAGVTQTPRYLIKTRGQQVTLSCSPISGHRSVSWYQQTPGQGLQFLFEYFSETQRNKGNFPGRFSGRQFSNSRSEMNVSTLELGDSALYLCASSLGTGQETQYFGPGTRLLVL.

This chain connects TRBV5-4 to TRBJ1-4; the match to TRBD1 covers 7 bases. The CDR3 has 16 amino acids. V was clipped by 3 bases and J by 5 bases; unmatched bases: 10. Germline values: CDR1 SGHNT, CDR2 YYREEE (reference sequence). Here the CDR3 DNA reads TGTGCCAGCAGCTCATCCCGGGACAGCATAAATGAAAAACTGTTTTTT. Its protein product is CASSSSRDSINEKLFF.

This clonotype was seen repeatedly, ten times or more. The chain couples TRBV20-1 to TRBJ2-3; no definite D call. The ends were cut back, 2 bases at V and 6 bases at J, with 6 bases in the middle. The germline gives CDR1 DFQATT, CDR2 SNEGSKA (reference sequence). The CDR3 loop spans 11 amino acids. The CDR3 loop reads CSARMGDTQYF. The CDR3, as DNA: TGCAGTGCTAGAATGGGGGATACGCAGTATTTT.

Note on this clonotype: It may be a read error: a sequence one base away is much more abundant. The chain joins TRBV7-3 to TRBJ1-6; 7 nucleotides align to TRBD1. The V gene end was trimmed by 6 bases and the J gene end by 6 bases; junction bases not matched to a gene: 2. The CDR3 is 13 amino acids. From germline, CDR1 is SGHTA and CDR2 FQGTGA. This chain's CDR3 is CASSGTANSPLHF. For the CDR3, the DNA is TGTGCCAGCAGTGGGACAGCTAATTCACCCCTCCACTTT.

In this sample, this clonotype turned up a few times. The J gene is TRBJ2-5, the V gene TRBV28; unclear D gene. The germline V gene encodes CDR1 MDHEN and CDR2 SYDVKM. The CDR3 runs to 13 residues. Trimming took off 9 bases at V and 2 bases at J, with 13 bases between the two ends. The CDR3 nucleotides are TGTGCCAGTACCTTTTCCCCACAAGAGACCCAGTACTTC. Translated: CASTFSPQETQYF.

The chain uses TRBV19 and TRBJ2-1, with no clear D. Between the trimmed V and J ends, which lost 3 bases and 2 bases, there was a span of 8 bases. Germline V gene sequence: CDR1 LNHDA, CDR2 SQIVND (reference sequence). The CDR3 extends over 14 amino acids. This CDR3 is CASSITKPYNEQFF. The CDR3 region has the DNA TGTGCCAGTAGTATTACTAAACCCTACAATGAGCAGTTCTTC.

This clonotype was counted a few times. V and J are TRBV7-2 and TRBJ2-5; 9 nucleotides line up with TRBD1. With 5 bases clipped from V and 1 base from J, the junction kept 5 bases outside the gene matches. Germline V gene lookup returns CDR1 SGHTA and CDR2 FQGNSA. The CDR3 covers 15 residues. The CDR3 is CASSLGTGPQETQYF. Written as DNA, the CDR3 is TGTGCCAGCAGCCTGGGGACAGGGCCCCAAGAGACCCAGTACTTC. The whole variable domain, filled in from reference TRBV7-2 and TRBJ2-5, reads GAGVSQSPSNKVTEKGKDVELRCDPISGHTALYWYRQSLGQGLEFLIYFQGNSAPDKSGLPSDRFSAERTGGSVSTLTIQRTQQEDSAVYLCASSLGTGPQETQYFGPGTRLLVL.

This clonotype showed up many times. This chain uses TRBV5-1 with TRBJ1-1, with D perhaps TRBD1 (5 bases). Trimming left V 3 bases short and J 8 bases short, with 17 bases between. The CDR3 runs to 14 residues. Germline assignment: CDR1 SGHRS and CDR2 YFSETQ. CDR3 nucleotide sequence: TGCGCCAGCAGCTGGGGGACCGGGGCTCCGGAAGCTTTCTTT. Translation gives CASSWGTGAPEAFF.

J is TRBJ1-1 and V is TRBV10-3; maybe TRBD1 (5 bases). Trimming left V 6 bases short and J 1 base short, with 9 bases between. CDR1 and CDR2 (germline): ENHRY, SYGVKD. CDR3 length: 13 residues. The CDR3: CAISVDRNTEAFF. CDR3 bases: TGTGCCATCAGCGTCGACAGGAACACTGAAGCTTTCTTT.

A few counts support this clonotype. This rearrangement joins TRBV7-9 to TRBJ2-1, with TRBD2 identical over 7 bases. CDR1 is SEHNR and CDR2 is FQNEAQ in the germline V gene (reference sequence). This CDR3 spans 13 amino acids. J lost 8 bases, V lost 5 bases, and 6 bases had no gene match. CDR3 in amino acids: CASSQGLGDEQFF. Written as DNA, the CDR3 is TGTGCCAGCAGCCAAGGACTAGGGGATGAGCAGTTCTTC.

This clonotype was recorded a few times. V gene TRBV20-1 combines with J gene TRBJ2-7; the D is unclear. Germline CDR1 DFQATT, CDR2 SNEGSKA (reference sequence). The CDR3 is 13 residues long. Trimming took 2 bases from V and 1 from J, leaving 9 bases between them. This CDR3 reads CSARPSPSYEQYF. DNA for the CDR3: TGCAGTGCTAGACCCAGTCCTTCCTACGAGCAGTACTTC.

This clonotype has only a few counts. The V and J genes are TRBV20-1 and TRBJ1-1; 8 bases align to TRBD1. CDR3 length: 15 amino acids. V was clipped by 0 bases and J by 6 bases; unmatched bases: 9. Per the germline V gene, CDR1 is DFQATT and CDR2 is SNEGSKA (reference sequence). The CDR3 loop is CSARDLRTGIAEAFF. CDR3 nucleotides: TGCAGTGCTAGAGATCTCCGGACAGGGATAGCTGAAGCTTTCTTT.

In its sample, this clonotype was seen a few times. The chain combines TRBV2 with TRBJ2-3; TRBD2 is a possible D gene (6 bases). There are 15 residues in the CDR3. Trimming stripped 3 bases from V and 9 bases from J, with 19 bases between. Germline CDR1 is SNHLY and CDR2 is FYNNEI. The CDR3 DNA is TGTGCCAGCAGTGACGGGGGAGGCCCCGGTCTCACGCAGTATTTT. This codes for CASSDGGGPGLTQYF. Full variable domain (outside the CDR3, taken from reference TRBV2 and TRBJ2-3): EPEVTQTPSHQVTQMGQEVILRCVPISNHLYFYWYRQILGQKVEFLVSFYNNEISEKSEIFDDQFSVERPDGSNFTLKIRSTKLEDSAMYFCASSDGGGPGLTQYFGPGTRLTVL.

This clonotype was observed a handful of times. Here the CDR3 DNA reads TGTGCCAGCAGTTTATACCAGGGGTATCAGCCCCAGCATTTT. It encodes CASSLYQGYQPQHF. The rearrangement links TRBV28 to TRBJ1-5; weak D call: TRBD1 (6 bases). The germline V gene has CDR1 MDHEN and CDR2 SYDVKM. CDR3 length: 14 amino acids. Trimming pared 1 base from V and 5 bases from J, leaving 9 bases between.

This clonotype showed up just a few times. The CDR3 DNA follows: TGCAGCGTCCGAGGGGGACAGCAGAACACCGGGGAGCTGTTTTTT. Its translation: CSVRGGQQNTGELFF. V and J are TRBV29-1 and TRBJ2-2; 7 nucleotides match TRBD1. Germline CDR1 is SQVTM and CDR2 is ANQGSEA. V lost 6 bases, J lost 1 base, and 8 bases stayed unmatched. This CDR3 spans 15 amino acids.

This clonotype has a handful of counts. The chain links TRBV6-2 or TRBV6-3 to TRBJ2-7, with D possibly being TRBD1 (5 bases). Germline V gene lookup returns CDR1 MNHEY and CDR2 SVGEGT. Trimming shortened V by 6 bases and J by 5 bases, and 8 bases separated the two germline ends. The CDR3 consists of 11 residues. This chain's CDR3 is CASSRVNEQYF. The CDR3 nucleotides are TGTGCCAGCAGCAGGGTTAACGAGCAGTACTTC.

This clonotype was seen more than once but under ten times. This rearrangement joins TRBV27 to TRBJ1-6; unclear D gene. CDR3 length equals 15 residues. CDR1 and CDR2 (germline): MNHEY, SMNVEV (reference sequence). Trimming pared 5 bases from V and 6 bases from J, leaving 14 bases between. CDR3 sequence reads: CASSRALSGNSPLHF. For the CDR3, the DNA is TGTGCCAGCAGTCGCGCCTTGAGCGGTAATTCACCCCTCCACTTT.

In this sample, this clonotype turned up a few times. The chain carries TRBV7-2 and TRBJ1-2; 9 nucleotides match TRBD1. CDR1 is SGHTA, CDR2 FQGNSA, per germline. The CDR3 totals 13 residues. The J segment lost 6 bases and the V segment lost 4 bases, leaving 3 bases of the junction unmatched. The CDR3, as DNA: TGTGCCAGCAGCTGGGGACAGGGAGATGGCTACACCTTC. As protein: CASSWGQGDGYTF. Combining the CDR3 with reference TRBV7-2 and TRBJ1-2 gives the whole variable domain GAGVSQSPSNKVTEKGKDVELRCDPISGHTALYWYRQSLGQGLEFLIYFQGNSAPDKSGLPSDRFSAERTGGSVSTLTIQRTQQEDSAVYLCASSWGQGDGYTFGSGTRLTVV.

This clonotype was seen only a few times. V is TRBV6-6 and J is TRBJ1-1; no definite D call. In germline, CDR1 is MNHNY, CDR2 SVGAGI (reference sequence). V was shortened by 4 bases and J by 3 bases, with 9 bases between the two germline ends. The CDR3 is 13 residues long. CDR3 sequence (DNA): TGTGCCAGCAGTTCACTAATGGACACTGAAGCTTTCTTT. Its protein product is CASSSLMDTEAFF.

This clonotype was seen repeatedly, ten times or more. V usage is TRBV7-6 and J usage is TRBJ1-4; 8 bases are a match to TRBD1. Germline trimming cut 4 bases from V and 8 bases from J; bases unmatched to any gene: 12. The CDR3 spans 16 residues. Germline V gives CDR1 SGHVS, CDR2 FNYEAQ. CDR3 in DNA: TGTGCCAGCAGCTCCTCAACGGGACAGGTCGGAGAAAAACTGTTTTTT. Amino acids: CASSSSTGQVGEKLFF. Drawing the rest from reference TRBV7-6 and TRBJ1-4, the complete variable domain is GAGVSQSPRYKVTKRGQDVALRCDPISGHVSLYWYRQALGQGPEFLTYFNYEAQQDKSGLPNDRFSAERPEGSISTLTIQRTEQRDSAMYRCASSSSTGQVGEKLFFGSGTQLSVL.

This chain uses TRBV10-3 with TRBJ2-1; perhaps TRBD2 as D (7 bases). V was cut by 2 bases and J by 9 bases, with 14 bases left in between. CDR3 length: 14 amino acids. In germline, CDR1 is ENHRY, CDR2 SYGVKD. The DNA for the CDR3 is TGTGCCATCAGTGAGGCGGGGGTGGACAGTGAGCAGTTCTTC. This sequence encodes CAISEAGVDSEQFF.